This T cell receptor (beta chain) was recorded in a study of blood T cell repertoires in COVID-19. Overall study: Sites across the United States, Italy and Spain contributed samples from acute and convalescent COVID-19. PBMCs, B-cell-depleted T cells, or T cells were the source of the cDNA or gDNA that made up the material.

This clone was counted between two and nine times. Trimming stripped 3 bases from V and 2 bases from J, with 3 bases between. This CDR3 comprises 11 residues. The germline V gene has CDR1 SGHRS and CDR2 YFSETQ. In the original analysis: Scientists estimated how many nucleated cells there were by amplifying reference gene primers. The repertoire was sequenced with immunoSEQ multiplex PCR; TCRdb's copy has only in-frame clones and lacks some. V and J calls and clone size are those listed in that table; D and trimming were worked out from the DNA. The table includes 200,000 to 300,000 clones, 86% detected once.

Sequencing was done on a sample of peripheral blood. The origin of this receptor is a man aged 30-40 years with active or convalescent COVID-19. The chain carries TRBV5-1 and TRBJ2-7; D is unclear. The CDR3 DNA follows: TGCGCCAGCAGCTCCACCTACGAGCAGTACTTC. Translating it yields CASSSTYEQYF.